The 19 T cell receptor beta chains presented below share a single source sample, sequenced in a study of OX40 agonist ivuxolimab in advanced cancers. TCRdb's copy holds only in-frame clones and misses some; the assay was immunoSEQ multiplex PCR. The sample has some 110,000 clones, around 95% seen once; the top ten hold around 0.15%. Sequenced material: CD4+ or CD8+ T cells sorted from blood, taken in a trial of the OX40 agonist ivuxolimab. These receptors originate from an adult with an advanced solid tumor such as melanoma, head and neck, liver or kidney cancer.

The sample holds one count of this clone. This sequence joins TRBV15 and TRBJ2-3; D is perhaps TRBD1 (6 bases). Trimming left V 2 bases short and J 2 bases short, with 11 bases between. Per the germline V gene, CDR1 is LNHNV and CDR2 is YYDKDF (reference sequence). The CDR3 has 15 residues. CDR3 amino acids: CATSRRDKNTDTQYF. For the CDR3, the DNA is TGTGCCACCAGCAGAAGGGACAAAAACACAGATACGCAGTATTTT.

The chain combines TRBV9 with TRBJ1-5, with D perhaps TRBD1 (5 bases). The length of the CDR3 is 15 residues. Between the trimmed V and J ends, which lost 2 bases and 3 bases, there was a span of 12 bases. Germline assignment: CDR1 SGDLS and CDR2 YYNGEE. The CDR3 protein is CASSVGDESNQPQHF. The CDR3 DNA sequence: TGTGCCAGCAGCGTGGGGGACGAGTCCAATCAGCCCCAGCATTTT.

The V and J genes are TRBV7-3 and TRBJ2-1; 11 positions agree with TRBD2. The germline V gene has CDR1 SGHTA and CDR2 FQGTGA. Trimming at V came to 0 bases and at J to 3 bases, leaving 7 bases not matched to a gene. CDR3 length: 18 residues. The CDR3 is CASSLTATSGGLYNEQFF. As DNA, the CDR3 is TGTGCCAGCAGCTTAACCGCCACTAGCGGGGGTCTCTACAATGAGCAGTTCTTC.

The J gene is TRBJ1-6, the V gene TRBV27, with 8 bases matching TRBD1. Losses at the gene ends were 4 bases for V and 7 bases for J; bases not matched to a gene: 6. The germline gives CDR1 MNHEY, CDR2 SMNVEV (reference sequence). The CDR3 is 15 residues long. The CDR3 coding sequence is TGTGCCAGCAGTTCCGGACAGGGAAAAAATTCACCCCTCCACTTT. Its translation is CASSSGQGKNSPLHF.

The chain links TRBV2 to TRBJ1-5; D uncertain. CDR1 SNHLY and CDR2 FYNNEI come from the germline V gene. The CDR3 consists of 15 residues. Trimming removed 6 bases at V and 0 bases at J, with 12 bases between. CDR3 in amino acids: CASSSDAVSNQPQHF. The DNA for the CDR3 is TGTGCCAGCAGCTCAGACGCTGTTAGCAATCAGCCCCAGCATTTT.

The chain links TRBV5-1 to TRBJ2-7, with D perhaps being TRBD1 or TRBD2 (5 bases each). Germline CDR1 is SGHRS and CDR2 is YFSETQ. Trimming pared 4 bases from V and 3 bases from J, leaving 17 bases between. The CDR3 has 15 amino acids. The CDR3 reads CASSPGPQEDYEQYF. DNA of the CDR3: TGCGCCAGCAGCCCGGGACCCCAAGAAGACTACGAGCAGTACTTC.

J is TRBJ1-1 and V is TRBV10-3; weak D call: TRBD1 (5 bases). This CDR3 has 14 residues. Germline V gene sequence: CDR1 ENHRY, CDR2 SYGVKD. V was trimmed by 5 bases and J by 3 bases, leaving 13 bases between them. The CDR3 here is CAISTGLGHTEAFF. CDR3 bases: TGTGCCATCAGTACTGGACTGGGACACACTGAAGCTTTCTTT.

The chain couples TRBV7-2 to TRBJ1-4; D may be TRBD1 (5 bases). Germline values: CDR1 SGHTA, CDR2 FQGNSA. The CDR3 extends over 15 amino acids. Trimming left V 5 bases short and J 0 bases short, with 10 bases between. CDR3 coding DNA: TGTGCCAGCAGCCAGACAGCTACAACTAATGAAAAACTGTTTTTT. This encodes CASSQTATTNEKLFF.

The rearrangement links TRBV18 to TRBJ1-4; the D gene is possibly TRBD1 (6 bases). Trimming removed 4 bases from V and 4 bases from J, with 10 bases in between. CDR3 size: 14 residues. Germline CDR1 KGHSH, CDR2 LQKENI. The DNA of the CDR3 is TGTGCCAGCTCACGTTCCAGGGGTAATGAAAAACTGTTTTTT. This gives the protein CASSRSRGNEKLFF. Combining the CDR3 with reference TRBV18 and TRBJ1-4 gives the whole variable domain NAGVMQNPRHLVRRRGQEARLRCSPMKGHSHVYWYRQLPEEGLKFMVYLQKENIIDESGMPKERFSAEFPKEGPSILRIQQVVRGDSAAYFCASSRSRGNEKLFFGSGTQLSVL.

V gene TRBV18 combines with J gene TRBJ2-7; D possibly corresponds to TRBD1 (6 bases). Trimming took 3 bases from V and 2 from J, leaving 11 bases between them. The germline V gene encodes CDR1 KGHSH and CDR2 LQKENI. The CDR3 sequence is 14 residues long. The CDR3 DNA is TGTGCCAGCTCACCTGACAGGCTGCCCTACGAGCAGTACTTC. Translating it yields CASSPDRLPYEQYF. Complete variable domain (other parts from reference TRBV18 and TRBJ2-7): NAGVMQNPRHLVRRRGQEARLRCSPMKGHSHVYWYRQLPEEGLKFMVYLQKENIIDESGMPKERFSAEFPKEGPSILRIQQVVRGDSAAYFCASSPDRLPYEQYFGPGTRLTVT.

This clone was recorded only once. The V call is TRBV4-3, the J call TRBJ1-5; D ambiguous. The V gene's germline CDR1 is LGHNA and CDR2 YSLEER. The V end was cut by 0 bases, the J end by 2 bases, with 11 bases between. The CDR3 extends over 16 amino acids. CDR3 protein: CASSQDWLGGNQPQHF. CDR3 nucleotide sequence: TGCGCCAGCAGCCAAGACTGGCTAGGAGGCAATCAGCCCCAGCATTTT.

In its sample, this clone was seen a few times. V usage is TRBV4-3 and J usage is TRBJ2-2; no clear D gene. This CDR3 has 17 residues. Germline CDR1 is LGHNA and CDR2 is YSLEER. The V and J ends lost 2 bases and 0 bases respectively, with 13 bases between them. The CDR3 nucleotides read TGCGCCAGCAGCCAAAGGTTTGGGGTATCGAACACCGGGGAGCTGTTTTTT. Translating it yields CASSQRFGVSNTGELFF.

The chain employs TRBV28 and TRBJ1-1, with a weak D call TRBD1 (6 bases). The V gene lost 2 bases and the J gene lost 4 bases, with 14 bases spanning the gap. Germline V CDR1 and CDR2: MDHEN, SYDVKM. The CDR3 extends over 15 amino acids. In DNA, the CDR3 is TGTGCCAGCAGTTTAAATCTGGGGGCGGGCACTGAAGCTTTCTTT. It translates to CASSLNLGAGTEAFF.

The rearrangement uses TRBV15 and TRBJ2-7; D perhaps matches TRBD1 (6 bases). CDR1 is LNHNV and CDR2 is YYDKDF in the germline V gene (reference sequence). This CDR3 has 15 amino acids. Between the trimmed V and J ends, which lost 0 bases and 2 bases, there was a span of 11 bases. Here the CDR3 reads CATSREQGVPYEQYF. In DNA, the CDR3 is TGTGCCACCAGCAGAGAACAGGGCGTACCCTACGAGCAGTACTTC. The full variable domain, in which reference TRBV15 and TRBJ2-7 provide the parts outside the CDR3, is DAMVIQNPRYQVTQFGKPVTLSCSQTLNHNVMYWYQQKSSQAPKLLFHYYDKDFNNEADTPDNFQSRRPNTSFCFLDIRSPGLGDTAMYLCATSREQGVPYEQYFGPGTRLTVT.

The chain joins TRBV11-2 to TRBJ2-5; tentative D call: TRBD2 (5 bases). Trimming shortened V by 5 bases and J by 5 bases, and 21 bases separated the two germline ends. The CDR3 covers 16 residues. Germline V CDR1 and CDR2: SGHAT, FQNNGV. This CDR3 is CASSEFGRAHGETQYF. CDR3 nucleotide sequence: TGTGCCAGCAGCGAATTCGGGCGGGCGCACGGCGAGACCCAGTACTTC.

The chain combines TRBV19 with TRBJ2-2; 9 bases line up with TRBD1. Trimming cost V 9 bases and J 4 bases; bases outside gene matches: 9. CDR3 length: 15 residues. CDR1 and CDR2 from the germline V gene are LNHDA and SQIVND (reference sequence). The CDR3 sequence is CASEMGTGPTGELFF. In DNA form, the CDR3 reads TGTGCCAGCGAGATGGGGACAGGGCCCACCGGGGAGCTGTTTTTT.

For the CDR3, the DNA is TGTGCCAGCAGTGGTCCAAAGAGGGCAGGGGTGGCCACTGAAGCTTTCTTT. This translates into CASSGPKRAGVATEAFF. The chain employs TRBV25-1 and TRBJ1-1, with D possibly matching TRBD1 (6 bases). CDR3 length: 17 amino acids. Germline CDR1 reads MGHDK; CDR2 reads SYGVNS. V lost 4 bases, J lost 4 bases, and 22 bases lay in between.

The chain recombines TRBV6-5 with TRBJ2-7; 14 bases agree with TRBD2. CDR1 is MNHEY, CDR2 SVGAGI, per germline. After removal of 4 bases from V and 5 bases from J, the junction contained 4 bases not matched to a gene. There are 15 residues in the CDR3. The CDR3 coding sequence is TGTGCCAGCAGTTCCCGACTAGCGGGGGGGCACGAGCAGTACTTC. This encodes CASSSRLAGGHEQYF.

V and J are TRBV5-4 and TRBJ2-6; 8 nucleotides match TRBD1. Germline lookup yields CDR1 SGHNT and CDR2 YYREEE (reference sequence). V was clipped by 0 bases and J by 0 bases; unmatched bases: 8. There are 19 residues in the CDR3. For the CDR3, the DNA is TGTGCCAGCAGCTTGGGCCGGGACAGGCTCCTCTCTGGGGCCAACGTCCTGACTTTC. Protein sequence: CASSLGRDRLLSGANVLTF.